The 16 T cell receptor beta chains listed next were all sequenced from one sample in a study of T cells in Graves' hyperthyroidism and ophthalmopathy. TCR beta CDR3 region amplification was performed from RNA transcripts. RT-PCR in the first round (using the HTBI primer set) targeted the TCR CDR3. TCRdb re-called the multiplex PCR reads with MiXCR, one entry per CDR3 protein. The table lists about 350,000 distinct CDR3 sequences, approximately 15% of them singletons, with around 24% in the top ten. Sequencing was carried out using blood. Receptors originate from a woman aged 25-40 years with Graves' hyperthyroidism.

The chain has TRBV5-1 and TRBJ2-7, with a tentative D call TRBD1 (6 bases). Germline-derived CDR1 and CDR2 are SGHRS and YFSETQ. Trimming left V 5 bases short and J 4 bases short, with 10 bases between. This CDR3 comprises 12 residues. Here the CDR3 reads CASRRDTYEQYF. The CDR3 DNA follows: TGCGCCAGCAGAAGGGACACTTACGAGCAGTACTTC.

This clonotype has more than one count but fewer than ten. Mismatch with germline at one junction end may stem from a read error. DNA for the CDR3: TGCGCCAGCAGTGGAGACAGGGGATCCTTCAATGAGCAGTTCTTC. Translating it yields CASSGDRGSFNEQFF. The chain has TRBV10-1 and TRBJ2-1; 8 positions match TRBD1. Germline CDR1 WNHNN, CDR2 SYGVQD (reference sequence). This CDR3 spans 15 amino acids.

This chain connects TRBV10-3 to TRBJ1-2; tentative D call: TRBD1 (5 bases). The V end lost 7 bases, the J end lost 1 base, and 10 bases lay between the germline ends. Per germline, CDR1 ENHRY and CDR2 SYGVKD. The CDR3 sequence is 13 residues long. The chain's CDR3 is CAINGQLNYGYTF. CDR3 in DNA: TGTGCCATCAACGGACAACTTAACTATGGCTACACCTTC.

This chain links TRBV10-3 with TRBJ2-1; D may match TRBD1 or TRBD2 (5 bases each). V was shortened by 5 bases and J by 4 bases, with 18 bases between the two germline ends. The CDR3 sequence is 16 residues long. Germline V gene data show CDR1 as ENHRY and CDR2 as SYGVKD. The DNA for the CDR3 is TGTGCCATCAGTAATCCAACCGGGACGGTATACAATGAGCAGTTCTTC. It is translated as CAISNPTGTVYNEQFF.

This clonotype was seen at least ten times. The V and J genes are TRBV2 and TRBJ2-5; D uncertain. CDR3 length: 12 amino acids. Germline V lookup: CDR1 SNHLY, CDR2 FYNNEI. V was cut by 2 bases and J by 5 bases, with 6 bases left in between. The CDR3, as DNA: TGTGCCAGCAGTGAAAACGTTGAGACCCAGTACTTC. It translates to CASSENVETQYF.

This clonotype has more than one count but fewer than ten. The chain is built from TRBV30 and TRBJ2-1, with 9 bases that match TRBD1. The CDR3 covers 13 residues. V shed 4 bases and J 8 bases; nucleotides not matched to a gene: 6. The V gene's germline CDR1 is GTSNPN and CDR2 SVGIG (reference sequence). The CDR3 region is CAWNRGRAHEQFF. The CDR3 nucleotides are TGTGCCTGGAACAGGGGGCGCGCCCATGAGCAGTTCTTC.

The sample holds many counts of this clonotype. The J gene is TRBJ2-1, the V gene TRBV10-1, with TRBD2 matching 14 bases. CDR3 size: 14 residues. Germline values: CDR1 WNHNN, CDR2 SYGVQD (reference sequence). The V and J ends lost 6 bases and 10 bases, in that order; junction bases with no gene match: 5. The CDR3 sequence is CASSPGLAGEEQFF. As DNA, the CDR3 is TGCGCCAGCAGCCCGGGACTAGCGGGAGAGGAGCAGTTCTTC.

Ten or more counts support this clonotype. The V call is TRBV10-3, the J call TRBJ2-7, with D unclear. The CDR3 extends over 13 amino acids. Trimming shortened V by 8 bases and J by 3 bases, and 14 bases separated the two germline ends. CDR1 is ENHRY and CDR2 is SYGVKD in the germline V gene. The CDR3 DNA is TGTGCCATCGGTACGAACCAAGGCTACGAGCAGTACTTC. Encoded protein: CAIGTNQGYEQYF.

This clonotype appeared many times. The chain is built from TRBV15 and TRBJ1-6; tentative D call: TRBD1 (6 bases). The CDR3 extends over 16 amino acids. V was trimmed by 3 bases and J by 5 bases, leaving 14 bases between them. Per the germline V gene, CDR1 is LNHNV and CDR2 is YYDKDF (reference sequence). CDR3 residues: CATSRGRTANNSPLHF. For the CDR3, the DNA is TGTGCCACCAGCAGGGGCCGGACAGCAAATAATTCACCCCTCCACTTT.

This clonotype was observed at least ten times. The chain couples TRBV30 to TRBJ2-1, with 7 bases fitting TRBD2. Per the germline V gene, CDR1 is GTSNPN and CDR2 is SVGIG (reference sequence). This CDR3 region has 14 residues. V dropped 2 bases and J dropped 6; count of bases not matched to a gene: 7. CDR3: CAWSMGEGFNEQFF. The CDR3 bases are TGTGCCTGGAGTATGGGGGAGGGTTTCAATGAGCAGTTCTTC.

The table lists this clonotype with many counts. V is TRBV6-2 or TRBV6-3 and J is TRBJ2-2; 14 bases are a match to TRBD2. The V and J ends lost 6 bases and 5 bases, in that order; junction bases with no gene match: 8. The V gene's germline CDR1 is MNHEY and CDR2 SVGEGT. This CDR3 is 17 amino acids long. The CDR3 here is CASSQGTSGRGTGELFF. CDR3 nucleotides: TGTGCCAGCAGCCAGGGGACTAGCGGGAGAGGAACCGGGGAGCTGTTTTTT.

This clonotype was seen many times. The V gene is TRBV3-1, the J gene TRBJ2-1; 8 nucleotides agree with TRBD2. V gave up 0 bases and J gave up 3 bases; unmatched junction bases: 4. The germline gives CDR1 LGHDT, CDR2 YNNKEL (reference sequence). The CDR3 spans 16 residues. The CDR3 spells CASSQDRLAGYNEQFF. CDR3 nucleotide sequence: TGTGCCAGCAGCCAAGATCGGCTAGCGGGCTACAATGAGCAGTTCTTC.

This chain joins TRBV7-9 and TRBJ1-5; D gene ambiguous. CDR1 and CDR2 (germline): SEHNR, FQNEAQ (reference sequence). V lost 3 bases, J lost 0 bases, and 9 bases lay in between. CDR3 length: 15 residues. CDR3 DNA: TGTGCCAGCAGCTTCGGATTGGATAGCAATCAGCCCCAGCATTTT. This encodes CASSFGLDSNQPQHF. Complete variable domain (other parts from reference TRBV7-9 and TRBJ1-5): DTGVSQNPRHKITKRGQNVTFRCDPISEHNRLYWYRQTLGQGPEFLTYFQNEAQLEKSRLLSDRFSAERPKGSFSTLEIQRTEQGDSAMYLCASSFGLDSNQPQHFGDGTRLSIL.

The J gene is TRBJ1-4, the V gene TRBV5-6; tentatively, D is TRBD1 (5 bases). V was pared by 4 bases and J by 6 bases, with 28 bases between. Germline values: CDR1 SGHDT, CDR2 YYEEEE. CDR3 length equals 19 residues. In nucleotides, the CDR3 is TGTGCCAGCAGCCCAATGGGCGCGCAGAGGGCGGGGGGTGATGAAAAACTGTTTTTT. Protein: CASSPMGAQRAGGDEKLFF.

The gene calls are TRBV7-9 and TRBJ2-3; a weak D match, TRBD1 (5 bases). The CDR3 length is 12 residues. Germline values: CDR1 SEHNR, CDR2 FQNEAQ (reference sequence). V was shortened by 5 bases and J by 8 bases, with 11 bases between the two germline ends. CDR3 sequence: CASSDQGGTQYF. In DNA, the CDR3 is TGTGCCAGCAGCGATCAGGGTGGTACGCAGTATTTT.

The CDR3 DNA sequence: TGTGCCAGCACCGACCCTAGGGGAGGGAGGAGCAATCAGCCCCAGCATTTT. Protein: CASTDPRGGRSNQPQHF. J is TRBJ1-5 and V is TRBV7-2, with D maybe TRBD1 (5 bases). V dropped 7 bases and J dropped 1 base, with 20 bases sitting between them. CDR1 is SGHTA and CDR2 is FQGNSA in the germline V gene. CDR3 size: 17 residues. Combining the CDR3 with reference TRBV7-2 and TRBJ1-5 gives the whole variable domain GAGVSQSPSNKVTEKGKDVELRCDPISGHTALYWYRQSLGQGLEFLIYFQGNSAPDKSGLPSDRFSAERTGGSVSTLTIQRTQQEDSAVYLCASTDPRGGRSNQPQHFGDGTRLSIL.